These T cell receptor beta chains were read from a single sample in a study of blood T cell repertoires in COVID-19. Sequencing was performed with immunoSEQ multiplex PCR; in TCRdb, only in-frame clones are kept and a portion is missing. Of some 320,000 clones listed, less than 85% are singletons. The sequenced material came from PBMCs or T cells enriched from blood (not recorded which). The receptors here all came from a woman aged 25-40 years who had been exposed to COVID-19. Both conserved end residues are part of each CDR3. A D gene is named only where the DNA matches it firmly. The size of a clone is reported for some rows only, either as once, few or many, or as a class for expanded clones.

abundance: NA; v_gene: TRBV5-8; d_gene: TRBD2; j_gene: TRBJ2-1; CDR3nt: TGTGCCAGCAGCTTCCTGGGCGGGGGGGCCAGGGAGCAGTTCTTC; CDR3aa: CASSFLGGGAREQFF
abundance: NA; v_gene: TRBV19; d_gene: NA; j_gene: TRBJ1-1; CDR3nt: TGTGCCAGTAGTATCATACAGCTGAACACTGAAGCTTTCTTT; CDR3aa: CASSIIQLNTEAFF
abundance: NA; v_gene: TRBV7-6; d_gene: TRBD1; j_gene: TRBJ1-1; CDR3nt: TGTGCCAGCAGCCCGGACAGGACTGAAGCTTTCTTT; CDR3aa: CASSPDRTEAFF
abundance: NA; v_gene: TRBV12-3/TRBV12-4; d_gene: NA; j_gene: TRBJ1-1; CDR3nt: TGTGCCAGCAGTCCGGCGGGACTTGAAGCTTTCTTT; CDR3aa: CASSPAGLEAFF
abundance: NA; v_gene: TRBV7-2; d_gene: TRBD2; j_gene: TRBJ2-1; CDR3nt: TGTGCCAGCAGCCCACCGGGACTAGCGGGTTACAATGAGCAGTTCTTC; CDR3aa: CASSPPGLAGYNEQFF
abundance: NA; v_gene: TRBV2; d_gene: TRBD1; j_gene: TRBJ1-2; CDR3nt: TGTGCCAGCAAGGTTACAGGGGGCTCTGGCTACACCTTC; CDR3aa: CASKVTGGSGYTF
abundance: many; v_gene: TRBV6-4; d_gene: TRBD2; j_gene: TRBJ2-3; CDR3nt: TGTGCCAGCAGTGAAATCCTTTCAGCGGGGGTCCCAGATACGCAGTATTTT; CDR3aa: CASSEILSAGVPDTQYF
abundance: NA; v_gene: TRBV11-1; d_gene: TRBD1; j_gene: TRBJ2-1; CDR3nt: TGTGCCAGCAGCTTGCGGGACAGGGTATCAAATGAGCAGTTCTTC; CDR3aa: CASSLRDRVSNEQFF
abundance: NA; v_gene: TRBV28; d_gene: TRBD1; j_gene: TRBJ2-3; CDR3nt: TGTGCCAGCAGTTCCGGGACAGGGCTGACAGATACGCAGTATTTT; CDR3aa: CASSSGTGLTDTQYF
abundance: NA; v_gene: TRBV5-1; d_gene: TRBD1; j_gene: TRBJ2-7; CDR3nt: TGCGCCAGCAGCTTATTTTCTCGAGACAGGGCGATTGAGCAGTACTTC; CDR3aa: CASSLFSRDRAIEQYF
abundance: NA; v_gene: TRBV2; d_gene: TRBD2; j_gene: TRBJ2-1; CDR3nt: TGTGCCAGCAGGTATCCTAGCGGGAGTATGAGGCAGTTCTTC; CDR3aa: CASRYPSGSMRQFF
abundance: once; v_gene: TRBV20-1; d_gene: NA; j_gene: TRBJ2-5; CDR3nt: TGCAGTGCTAGAGTGGCAGAGACCCAGTACTTC; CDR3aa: CSARVAETQYF
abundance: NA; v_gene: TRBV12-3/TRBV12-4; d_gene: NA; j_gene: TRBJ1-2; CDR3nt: TGTGCCAGCAGCCAACAGGGTTTCGGTGGCTACACCTTC; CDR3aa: CASSQQGFGGYTF
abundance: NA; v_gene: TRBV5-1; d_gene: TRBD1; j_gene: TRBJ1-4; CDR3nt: TGCGCCAGCAGCTTGGGACAGGGAGAGGAAAAACTGTTTTTT; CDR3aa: CASSLGQGEEKLFF
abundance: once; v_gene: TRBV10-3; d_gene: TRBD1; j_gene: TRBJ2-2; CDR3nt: TGTGCCATCAGCTCCGGGACAGGGACCGGGGAGCTGTTTTTT; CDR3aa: CAISSGTGTGELFF
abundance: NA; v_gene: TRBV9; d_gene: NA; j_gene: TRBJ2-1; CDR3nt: TGTGCCAGCAGCGTAGGCGGGGGCCCCAATGAGCAGTTCTTC; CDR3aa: CASSVGGGPNEQFF
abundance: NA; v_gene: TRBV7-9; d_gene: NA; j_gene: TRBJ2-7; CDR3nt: TGTGCCAGCAGCCCGCGGGACAGCCCAAGATATATTGGGCTCTACGAGCAGTACTTC; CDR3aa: CASSPRDSPRYIGLYEQYF
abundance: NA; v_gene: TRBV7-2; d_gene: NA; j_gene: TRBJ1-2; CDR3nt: TGTGCCAGCAGCCCTAGCGGGGTACAGGGCTACACCTTC; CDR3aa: CASSPSGVQGYTF
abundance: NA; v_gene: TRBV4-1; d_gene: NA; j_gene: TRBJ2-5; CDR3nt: TGCGCCAGCAGCCAAGCAGAAGAGACCCAGTACTTC; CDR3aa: CASSQAEETQYF
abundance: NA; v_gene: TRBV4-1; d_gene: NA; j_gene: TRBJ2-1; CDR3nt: TGCGCCAGCAGCCAAGATCTCTATGAGCAGTTCTTC; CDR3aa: CASSQDLYEQFF
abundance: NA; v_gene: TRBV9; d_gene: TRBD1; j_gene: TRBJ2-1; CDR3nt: TGTGCCAGCAGCGTTGGACAGGGCTCCTACAATGAGCAGTTCTTC; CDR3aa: CASSVGQGSYNEQFF
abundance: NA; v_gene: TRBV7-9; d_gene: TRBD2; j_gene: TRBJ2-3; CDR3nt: TGTGCCAGCAGCTTAGCGCTAGCGGGGTCAGATACGCAGTATTTT; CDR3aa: CASSLALAGSDTQYF
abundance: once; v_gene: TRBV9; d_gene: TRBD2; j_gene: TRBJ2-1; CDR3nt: TGTGCCAGCAGCGTGACGGGAGGGGACTACAATGAGCAGTTCTTC; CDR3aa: CASSVTGGDYNEQFF
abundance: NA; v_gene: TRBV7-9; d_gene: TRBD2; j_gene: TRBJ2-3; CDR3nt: TGTGCCAGCACCCGGACTAGCGGCACAGATACGCAGTATTTT; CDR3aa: CASTRTSGTDTQYF
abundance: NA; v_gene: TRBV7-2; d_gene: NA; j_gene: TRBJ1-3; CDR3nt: TGTGCCAGCAGTAACCCCCGGGGGACAAACACCATATATTTT; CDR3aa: CASSNPRGTNTIYF
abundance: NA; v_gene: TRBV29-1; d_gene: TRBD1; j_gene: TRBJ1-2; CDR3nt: TGCAGCGCCGAAACAAGTAGACAGGGATCGGGAGGCTACACCTTC; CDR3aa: CSAETSRQGSGGYTF
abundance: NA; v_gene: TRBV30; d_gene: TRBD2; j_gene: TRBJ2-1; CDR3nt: TGTGCCTGGAAACCGACTAGCGGCCCGTGGAATGAGCAGTTCTTC; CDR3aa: CAWKPTSGPWNEQFF
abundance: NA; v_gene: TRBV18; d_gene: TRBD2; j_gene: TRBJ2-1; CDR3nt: TGTGCCAGCTCACCTCCAGCGGGGGGGGGAGTATACAATGAGCAGTTCTTC; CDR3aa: CASSPPAGGGVYNEQFF
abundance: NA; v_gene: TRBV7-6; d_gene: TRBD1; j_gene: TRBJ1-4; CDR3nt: TGTGCCAGCAGCTTGGACAGGGGCGGTGAAAAACTGTTTTTT; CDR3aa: CASSLDRGGEKLFF
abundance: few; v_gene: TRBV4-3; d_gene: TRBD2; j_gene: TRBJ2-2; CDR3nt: TGCGCCAGCAGCCAAGAGTTGTCTCGCGGGGGGGCGATCACCGGGGAGCTGTTTTTT; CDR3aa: CASSQELSRGGAITGELFF
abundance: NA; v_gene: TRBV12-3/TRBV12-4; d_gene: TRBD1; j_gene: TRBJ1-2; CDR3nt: TGTGCCAGCAGCAAAGGACAGGTTCATGGCTACACCTTC; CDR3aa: CASSKGQVHGYTF
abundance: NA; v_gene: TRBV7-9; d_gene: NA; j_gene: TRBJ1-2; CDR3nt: TGTGCCAGCAGCTCGACAGTGAACTATGGCTACACCTTC; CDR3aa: CASSSTVNYGYTF
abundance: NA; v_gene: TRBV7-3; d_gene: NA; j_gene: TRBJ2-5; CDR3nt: TGTGCCAGCAGCTTAACTAGCGGACGAGGAGAGACCCAGTACTTC; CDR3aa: CASSLTSGRGETQYF
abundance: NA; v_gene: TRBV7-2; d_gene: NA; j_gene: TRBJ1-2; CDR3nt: TGTGCCAGCAGCCCAGGGTTGCGAGGTGGCTACACCTTC; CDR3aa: CASSPGLRGGYTF
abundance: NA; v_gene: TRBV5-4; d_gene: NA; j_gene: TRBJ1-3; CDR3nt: TGTGCCAGCAGCTTCGGGAGCTCTGGAAACACCATATATTTT; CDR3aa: CASSFGSSGNTIYF
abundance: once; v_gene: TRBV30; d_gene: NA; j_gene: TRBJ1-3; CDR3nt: TGTGCCTGGAGTGTTAAGTCAACGAGGACCATATATTTT; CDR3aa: CAWSVKSTRTIYF
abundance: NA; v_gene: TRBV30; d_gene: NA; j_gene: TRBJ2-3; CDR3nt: TGTGCCTGGCAGAGAGGGACAGATACGCAGTATTTT; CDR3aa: CAWQRGTDTQYF
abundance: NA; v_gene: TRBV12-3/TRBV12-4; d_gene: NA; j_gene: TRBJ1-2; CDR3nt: TGTGCCAGCAGTTTAGCTCCGAACTATGGCTACACCTTC; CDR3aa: CASSLAPNYGYTF
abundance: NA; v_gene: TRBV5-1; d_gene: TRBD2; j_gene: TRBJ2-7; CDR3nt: TGCGCCAGCAGCTTGGCCAATGTCGCTAGCGGGGTCTACGAGCAGTACTTC; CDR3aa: CASSLANVASGVYEQYF
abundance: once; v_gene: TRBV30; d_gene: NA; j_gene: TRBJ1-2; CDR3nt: TGTGCCTGGATGAGAGACATCTATGGCTACACCTTC; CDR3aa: CAWMRDIYGYTF
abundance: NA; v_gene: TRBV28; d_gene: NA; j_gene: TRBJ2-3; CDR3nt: TGTGCCGGGGGAGGAGCTAGCACAGATACGCAGTATTTT; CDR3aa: CAGGGASTDTQYF
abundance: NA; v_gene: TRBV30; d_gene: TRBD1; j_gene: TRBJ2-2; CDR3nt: TGTGCCTGGGTTCAGGGGGCTGGCGGGGAGCTGTTTTTT; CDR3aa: CAWVQGAGGELFF
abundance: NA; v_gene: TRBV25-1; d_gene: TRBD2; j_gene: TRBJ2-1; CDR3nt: TGTGCCAGCAGTGCCGGGGGGAGCTCCTACAATGAGCAGTTCTTC; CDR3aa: CASSAGGSSYNEQFF
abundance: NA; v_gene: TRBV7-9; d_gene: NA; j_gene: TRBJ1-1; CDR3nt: TGTGCCAGCACCTCTACCCTTTTAGGGGCGGGAGGGACTGAAGCTTTCTTT; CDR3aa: CASTSTLLGAGGTEAFF